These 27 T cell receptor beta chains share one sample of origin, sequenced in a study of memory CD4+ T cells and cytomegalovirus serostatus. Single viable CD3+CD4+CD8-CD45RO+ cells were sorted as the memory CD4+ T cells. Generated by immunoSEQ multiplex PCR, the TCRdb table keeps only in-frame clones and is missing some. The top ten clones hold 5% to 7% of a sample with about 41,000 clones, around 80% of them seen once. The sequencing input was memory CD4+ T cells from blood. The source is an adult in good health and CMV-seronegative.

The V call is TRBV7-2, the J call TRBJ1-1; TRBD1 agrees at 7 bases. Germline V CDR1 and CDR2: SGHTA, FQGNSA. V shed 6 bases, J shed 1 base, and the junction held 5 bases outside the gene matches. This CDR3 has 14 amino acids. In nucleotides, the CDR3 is TGTGCCAGCAGGCAACAGGGGCAGAACACTGAAGCTTTCTTT. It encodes CASRQQGQNTEAFF.

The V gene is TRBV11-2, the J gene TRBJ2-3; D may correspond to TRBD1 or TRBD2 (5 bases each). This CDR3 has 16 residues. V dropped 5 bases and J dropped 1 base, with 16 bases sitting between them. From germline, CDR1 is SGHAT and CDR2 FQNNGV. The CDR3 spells CASSHTQGRGTDTQYF. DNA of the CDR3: TGTGCCAGCAGCCACACCCAGGGACGGGGCACAGATACGCAGTATTTT.

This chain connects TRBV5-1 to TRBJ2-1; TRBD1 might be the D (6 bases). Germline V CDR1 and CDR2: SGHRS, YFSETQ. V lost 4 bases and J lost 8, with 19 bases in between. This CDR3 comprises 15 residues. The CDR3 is CASSQPRIEGDEQFF. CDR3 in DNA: TGCGCCAGCAGCCAACCTCGAATAGAGGGGGATGAGCAGTTCTTC.

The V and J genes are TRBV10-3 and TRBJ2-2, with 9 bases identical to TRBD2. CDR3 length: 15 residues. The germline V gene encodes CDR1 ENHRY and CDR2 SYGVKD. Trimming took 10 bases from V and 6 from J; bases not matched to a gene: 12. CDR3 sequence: CATRPGLADAGELFF. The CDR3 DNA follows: TGTGCCACCAGACCGGGACTAGCTGACGCCGGGGAGCTGTTTTTT.

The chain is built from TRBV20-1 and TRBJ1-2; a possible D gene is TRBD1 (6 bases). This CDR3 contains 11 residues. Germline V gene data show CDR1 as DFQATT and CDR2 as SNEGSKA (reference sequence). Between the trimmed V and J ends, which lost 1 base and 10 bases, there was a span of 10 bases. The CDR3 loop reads CSARGQEIYTF. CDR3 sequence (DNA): TGCAGTGCTAGAGGACAGGAGATCTACACCTTC.

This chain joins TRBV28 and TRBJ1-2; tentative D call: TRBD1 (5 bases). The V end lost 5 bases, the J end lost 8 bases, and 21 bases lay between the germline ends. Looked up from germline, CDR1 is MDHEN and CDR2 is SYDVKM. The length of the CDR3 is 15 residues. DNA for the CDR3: TGTGCCAGCAGTCCCCCTGGACAATTACGGGGGGGCTACACCTTC. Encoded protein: CASSPPGQLRGGYTF.

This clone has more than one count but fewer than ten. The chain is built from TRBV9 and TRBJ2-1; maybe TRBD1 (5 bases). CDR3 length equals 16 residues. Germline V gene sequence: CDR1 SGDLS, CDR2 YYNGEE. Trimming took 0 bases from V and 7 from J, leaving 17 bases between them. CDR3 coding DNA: TGTGCCAGCAGCGTAGACCAGGGTAATTTGGTGAATGAGCAGTTCTTC. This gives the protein CASSVDQGNLVNEQFF.

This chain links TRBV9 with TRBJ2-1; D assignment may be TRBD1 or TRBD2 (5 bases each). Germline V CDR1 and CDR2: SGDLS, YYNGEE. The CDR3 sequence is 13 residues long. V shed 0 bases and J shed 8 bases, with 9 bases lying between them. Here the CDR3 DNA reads TGTGCCAGCAGCGTAGCGGGGCTTTATGAGCAGTTCTTC. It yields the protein CASSVAGLYEQFF.

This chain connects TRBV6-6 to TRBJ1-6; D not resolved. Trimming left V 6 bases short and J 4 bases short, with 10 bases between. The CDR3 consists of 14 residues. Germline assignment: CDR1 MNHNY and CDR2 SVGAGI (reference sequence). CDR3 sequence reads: CASSREGYNSPLHF. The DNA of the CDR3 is TGTGCCAGCAGCCGGGAAGGGTATAATTCACCCCTCCACTTT.

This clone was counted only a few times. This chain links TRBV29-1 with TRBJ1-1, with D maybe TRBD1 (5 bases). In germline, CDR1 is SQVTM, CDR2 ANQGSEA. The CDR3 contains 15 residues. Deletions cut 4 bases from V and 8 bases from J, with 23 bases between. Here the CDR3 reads CSVVAHELVKGEAFF. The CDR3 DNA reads TGCAGCGTTGTGGCACATGAGTTAGTGAAGGGGGAAGCTTTCTTT.

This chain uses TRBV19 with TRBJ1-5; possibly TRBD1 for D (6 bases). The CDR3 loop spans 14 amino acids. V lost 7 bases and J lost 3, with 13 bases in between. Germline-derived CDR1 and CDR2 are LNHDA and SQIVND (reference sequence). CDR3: CASTPGQVNQPQHF. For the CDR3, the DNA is TGTGCCAGTACCCCGGGACAAGTCAATCAGCCCCAGCATTTT.

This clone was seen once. The DNA of the CDR3 is TGTGCCAGCAGCTTAGCGCGGACAGTTGGGTGGTGGGAGCAGTTCTTC. It encodes CASSLARTVGWWEQFF. The chain couples TRBV7-8 to TRBJ2-1, with D perhaps matching TRBD1 (6 bases). Trimming pared 0 bases from V and 10 bases from J, leaving 19 bases between. Per germline, CDR1 SGHVS and CDR2 FQNEAQ. The CDR3 runs to 16 residues. Filled out from reference TRBV7-8 and TRBJ2-1, the complete variable domain reads GAGVSQSPRYKVAKRGQDVALRCDPISGHVSLFWYQQALGQGPEFLTYFQNEAQLDKSGLPSDRFFAERPEGSVSTLKIQRTQQEDSAVYLCASSLARTVGWWEQFFGPGTRLTVL.

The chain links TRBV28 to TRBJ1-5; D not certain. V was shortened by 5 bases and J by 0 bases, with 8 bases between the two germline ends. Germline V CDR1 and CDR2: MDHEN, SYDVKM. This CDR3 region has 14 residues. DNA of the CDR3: TGTGCCAGCAGTAGGACGGATAGCAATCAGCCCCAGCATTTT. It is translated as CASSRTDSNQPQHF.

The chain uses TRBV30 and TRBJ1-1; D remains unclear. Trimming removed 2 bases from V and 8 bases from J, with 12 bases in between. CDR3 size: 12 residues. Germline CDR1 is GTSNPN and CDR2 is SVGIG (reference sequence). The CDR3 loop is CAWSRYGEEAFF. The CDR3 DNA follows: TGTGCCTGGAGTAGGTACGGGGAAGAAGCTTTCTTT.

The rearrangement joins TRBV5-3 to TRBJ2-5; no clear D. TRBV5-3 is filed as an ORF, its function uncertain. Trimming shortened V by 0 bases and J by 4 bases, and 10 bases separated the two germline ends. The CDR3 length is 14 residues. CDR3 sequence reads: CARSLGLDGETQYF. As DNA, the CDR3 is TGTGCCAGAAGCTTGGGATTGGACGGAGAGACCCAGTACTTC.

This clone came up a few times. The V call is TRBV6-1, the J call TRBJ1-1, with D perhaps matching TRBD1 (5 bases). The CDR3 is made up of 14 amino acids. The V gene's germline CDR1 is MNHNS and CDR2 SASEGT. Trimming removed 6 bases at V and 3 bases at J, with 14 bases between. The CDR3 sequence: CASSLSGRDTEAFF. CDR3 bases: TGTGCCAGCAGCCTTTCAGGGAGAGACACTGAAGCTTTCTTT.

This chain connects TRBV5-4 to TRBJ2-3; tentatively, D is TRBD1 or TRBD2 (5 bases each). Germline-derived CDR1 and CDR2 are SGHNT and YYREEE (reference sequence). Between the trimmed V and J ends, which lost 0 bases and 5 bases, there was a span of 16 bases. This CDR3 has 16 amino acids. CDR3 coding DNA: TGTGCCAGCAGCTTGGTGACCGGACTTGGGGGAGATACGCAGTATTTT. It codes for CASSLVTGLGGDTQYF.

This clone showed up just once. The CDR3 DNA sequence: TGTGCCAGCAGTTATCCTAGCGGGAGCGTCTACGAGCAGTACTTC. Residues: CASSYPSGSVYEQYF. The chain combines TRBV6-5 with TRBJ2-7, with 10 bases matching TRBD2. Germline values: CDR1 MNHEY, CDR2 SVGAGI. The junction had 5 bases not matched to a gene; V was cut back by 3 bases and J by 3 bases. CDR3 length: 15 amino acids.

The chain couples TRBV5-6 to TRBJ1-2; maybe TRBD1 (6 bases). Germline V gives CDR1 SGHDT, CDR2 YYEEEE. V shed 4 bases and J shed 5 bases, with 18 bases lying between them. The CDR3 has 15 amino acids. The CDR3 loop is CASSPLTGADYGYTF. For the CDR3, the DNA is TGTGCCAGCAGCCCTCTGACGGGGGCGGATTATGGCTACACCTTC. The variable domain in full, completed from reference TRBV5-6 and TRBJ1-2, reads DAGVTQSPTHLIKTRGQQVTLRCSPKSGHDTVSWYQQALGQGPQFIFQYYEEEERQRGNFPDRFSGHQFPNYSSELNVNALLLGDSALYLCASSPLTGADYGYTFGSGTRLTVV.

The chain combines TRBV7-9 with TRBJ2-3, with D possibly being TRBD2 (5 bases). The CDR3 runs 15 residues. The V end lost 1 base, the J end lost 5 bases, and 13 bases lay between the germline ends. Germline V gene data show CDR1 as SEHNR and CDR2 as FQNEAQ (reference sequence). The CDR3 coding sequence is TGTGCCAGCAGCTTAGGTGGGAGTGAAGTAGATACGCAGTATTTT. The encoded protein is CASSLGGSEVDTQYF.

The DNA of the CDR3 is TGCGCCAGCAGCGCCGGTGACAGGGTTCGGATCTACGAGCAGTACTTC. This gives the protein CASSAGDRVRIYEQYF. The chain carries TRBV5-1 and TRBJ2-7, with 7 positions matching TRBD1. Germline CDR1 reads SGHRS; CDR2 reads YFSETQ. V gave up 4 bases and J gave up 3 bases; unmatched junction bases: 13. The CDR3 is 16 residues long.

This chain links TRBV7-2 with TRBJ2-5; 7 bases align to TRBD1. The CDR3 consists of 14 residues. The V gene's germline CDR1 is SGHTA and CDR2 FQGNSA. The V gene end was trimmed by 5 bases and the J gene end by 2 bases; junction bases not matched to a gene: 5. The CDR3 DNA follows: TGTGCCAGCAGCCCCTCGGGACAGCAAGAGACCCAGTACTTC. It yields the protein CASSPSGQQETQYF.

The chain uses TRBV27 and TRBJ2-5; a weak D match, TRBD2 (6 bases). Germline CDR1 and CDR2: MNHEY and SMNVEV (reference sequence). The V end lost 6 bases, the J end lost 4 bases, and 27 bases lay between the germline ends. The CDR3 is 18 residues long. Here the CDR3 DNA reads TGTGCCAGCAGCCCTATCGGGCTGGGAGGAGCTCAGGGAGAGACCCAGTACTTC. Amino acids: CASSPIGLGGAQGETQYF.

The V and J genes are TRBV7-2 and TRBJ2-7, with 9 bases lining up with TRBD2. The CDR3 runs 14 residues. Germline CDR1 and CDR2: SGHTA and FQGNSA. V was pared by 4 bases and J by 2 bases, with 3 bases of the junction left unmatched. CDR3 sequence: CASSYLAGTYEQYF. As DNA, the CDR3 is TGTGCCAGCAGCTATCTAGCGGGAACCTACGAGCAGTACTTC.

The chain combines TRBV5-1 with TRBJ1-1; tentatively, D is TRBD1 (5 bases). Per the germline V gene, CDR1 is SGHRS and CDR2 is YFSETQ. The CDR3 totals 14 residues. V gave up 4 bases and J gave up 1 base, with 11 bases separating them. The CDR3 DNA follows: TGCGCCAGCAGCCCTGACAGACCGAACACTGAAGCTTTCTTT. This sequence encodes CASSPDRPNTEAFF.

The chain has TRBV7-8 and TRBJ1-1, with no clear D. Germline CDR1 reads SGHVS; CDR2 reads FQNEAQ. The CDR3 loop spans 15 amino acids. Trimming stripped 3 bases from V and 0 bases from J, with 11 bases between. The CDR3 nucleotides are TGTGCCAGCAGCTTGGGCGGGCAGTTGAACACTGAAGCTTTCTTT. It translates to CASSLGGQLNTEAFF.

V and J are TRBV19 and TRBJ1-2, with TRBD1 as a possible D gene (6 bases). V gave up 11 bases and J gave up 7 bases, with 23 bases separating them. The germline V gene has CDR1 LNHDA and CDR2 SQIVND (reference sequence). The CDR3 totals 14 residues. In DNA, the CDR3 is TGTGCCTCGGAAAAAGGGGGTTTGAGGGGTGGCTACACCTTC. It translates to CASEKGGLRGGYTF.